The source of this TCR beta chain is a study of T cell repertoires in cytomegalovirus infection. Study-wide background: CMV epitopes that were recently identified and HLA-C-restricted were used alongside well-studied HLA-B-restricted ones. Indications came from public TCR beta signatures; they pointed to CMV infection and to a matching HLA type.

This clonotype has only a few counts. What it binds is not known. Overall study findings and caveats: Dominating the ex vivo response were HLA-C-restricted CMV-specific TCR beta clonotypes.

This CDR3 contains 15 residues. The J segment lost 5 bases and the V segment lost 7 bases, leaving 11 bases of the junction unmatched. Germline values: CDR1 MNHEY, CDR2 SMNVEV (reference sequence). TCRdb used MiXCR to reprocess the reads, holding one entry per CDR3 protein. The table records 550,000 to 850,000 distinct CDR3 sequences, around 32% of them present only once. The rearrangement links TRBV27 to TRBJ2-1, with 7 positions matching TRBD1. This TCR was recovered from a human donor in good health (CMV status not recorded). Some clones in this sample may be carry-over from other donors' samples. This specimen consisted of cultured PBMCs, obtained from culture after CMV antigen stimulation. CDR3 loop: CASTSIDRAHNEQFF. CDR3 sequence (DNA): TGTGCCAGCACTTCTATTGACAGGGCTCACAATGAGCAGTTCTTC.